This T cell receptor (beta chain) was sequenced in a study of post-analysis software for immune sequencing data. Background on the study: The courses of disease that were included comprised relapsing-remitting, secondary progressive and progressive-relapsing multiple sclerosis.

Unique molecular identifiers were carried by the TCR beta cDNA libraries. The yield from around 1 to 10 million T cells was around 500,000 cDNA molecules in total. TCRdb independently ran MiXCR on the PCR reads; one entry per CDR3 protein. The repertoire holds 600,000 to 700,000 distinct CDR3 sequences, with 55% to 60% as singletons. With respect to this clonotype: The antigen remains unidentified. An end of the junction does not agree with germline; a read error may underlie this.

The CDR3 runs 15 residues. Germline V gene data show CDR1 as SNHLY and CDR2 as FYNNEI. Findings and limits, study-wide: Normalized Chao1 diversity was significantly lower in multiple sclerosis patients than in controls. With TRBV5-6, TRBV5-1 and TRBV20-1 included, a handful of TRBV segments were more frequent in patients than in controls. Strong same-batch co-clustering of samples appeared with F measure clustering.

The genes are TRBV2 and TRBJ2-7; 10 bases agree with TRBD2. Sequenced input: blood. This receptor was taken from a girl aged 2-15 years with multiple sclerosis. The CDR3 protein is CASREGLAVYYEQYF. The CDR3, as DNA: TGTGCCAGCAGAGAAGGACTAGCGGTGTACTACGAGCAGTACTTC.